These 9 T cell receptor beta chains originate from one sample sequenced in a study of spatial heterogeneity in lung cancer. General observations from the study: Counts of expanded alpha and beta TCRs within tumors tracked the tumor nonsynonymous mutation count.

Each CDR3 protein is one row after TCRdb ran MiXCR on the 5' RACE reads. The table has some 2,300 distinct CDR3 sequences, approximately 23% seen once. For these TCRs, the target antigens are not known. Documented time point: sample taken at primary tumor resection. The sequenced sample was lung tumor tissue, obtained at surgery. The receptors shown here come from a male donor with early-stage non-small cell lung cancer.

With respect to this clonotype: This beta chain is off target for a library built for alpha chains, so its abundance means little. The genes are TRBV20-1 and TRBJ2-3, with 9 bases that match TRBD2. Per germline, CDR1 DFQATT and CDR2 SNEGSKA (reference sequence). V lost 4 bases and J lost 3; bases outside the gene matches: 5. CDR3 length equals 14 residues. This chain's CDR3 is CSATSTSGTDTQYF. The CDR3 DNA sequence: TGCAGTGCTACCTCGACTAGCGGTACAGATACGCAGTATTTT.

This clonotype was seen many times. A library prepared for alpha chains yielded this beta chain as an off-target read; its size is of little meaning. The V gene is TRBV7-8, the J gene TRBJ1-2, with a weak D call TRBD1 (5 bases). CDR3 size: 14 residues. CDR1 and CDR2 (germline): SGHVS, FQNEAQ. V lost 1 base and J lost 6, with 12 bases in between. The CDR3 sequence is CASSLVGVTDGYTF. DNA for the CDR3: TGTGCCAGCAGCTTAGTGGGGGTAACAGATGGCTACACCTTC.

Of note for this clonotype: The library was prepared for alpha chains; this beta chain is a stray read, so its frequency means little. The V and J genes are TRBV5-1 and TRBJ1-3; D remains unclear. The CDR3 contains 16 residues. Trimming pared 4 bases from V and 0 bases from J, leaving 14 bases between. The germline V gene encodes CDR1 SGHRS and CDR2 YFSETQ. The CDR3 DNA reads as TGCGCCAGCAGCCCTGTTCGGCAGTCCTCTGGAAACACCATATATTTT. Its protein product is CASSPVRQSSGNTIYF.

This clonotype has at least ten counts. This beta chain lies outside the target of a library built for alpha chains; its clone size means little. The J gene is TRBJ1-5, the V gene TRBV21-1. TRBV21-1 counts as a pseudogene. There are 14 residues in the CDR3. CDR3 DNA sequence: TGTGCCAGCAGCAACCGGACAGCAGATCAGCCCCAGCATTTT. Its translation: CASSNRTADQPQHF.

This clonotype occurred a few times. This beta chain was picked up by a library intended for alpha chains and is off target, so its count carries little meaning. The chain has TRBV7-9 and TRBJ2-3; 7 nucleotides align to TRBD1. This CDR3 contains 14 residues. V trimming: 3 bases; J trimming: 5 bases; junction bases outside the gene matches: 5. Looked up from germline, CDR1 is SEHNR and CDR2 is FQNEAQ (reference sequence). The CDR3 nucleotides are TGTGCCAGCAGCTTTACAGGGGTTGGAGATACGCAGTATTTT. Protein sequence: CASSFTGVGDTQYF.

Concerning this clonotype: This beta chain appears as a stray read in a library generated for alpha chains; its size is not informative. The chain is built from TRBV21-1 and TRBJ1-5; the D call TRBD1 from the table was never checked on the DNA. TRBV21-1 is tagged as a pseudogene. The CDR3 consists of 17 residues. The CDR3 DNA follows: TGTGCCAGCAGCAAAGCCCGGGACAGGAGATATTATCAGCCCCAGCATTTT. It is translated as CASSKARDRRYYQPQHF.

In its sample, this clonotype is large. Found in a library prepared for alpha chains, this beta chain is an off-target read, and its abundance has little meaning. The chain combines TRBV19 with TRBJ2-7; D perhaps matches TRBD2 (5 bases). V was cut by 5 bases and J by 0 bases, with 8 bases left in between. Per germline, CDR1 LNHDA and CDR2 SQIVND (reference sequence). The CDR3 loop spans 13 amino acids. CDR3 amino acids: CASSPGFSYEQYF. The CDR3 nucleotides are TGTGCCAGTAGTCCGGGGTTCTCCTACGAGCAGTACTTC.

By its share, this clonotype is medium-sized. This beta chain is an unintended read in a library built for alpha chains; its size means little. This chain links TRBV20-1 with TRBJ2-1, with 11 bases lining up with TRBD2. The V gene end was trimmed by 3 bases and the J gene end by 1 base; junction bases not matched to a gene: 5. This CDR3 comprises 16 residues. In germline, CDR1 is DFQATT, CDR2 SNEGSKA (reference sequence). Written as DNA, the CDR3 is TGCAGTGCTAGTCGTAGCGGGAGGGCGTCCTACAATGAGCAGTTCTTC. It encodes CSASRSGRASYNEQFF.

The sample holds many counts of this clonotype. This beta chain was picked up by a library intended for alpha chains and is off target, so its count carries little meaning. CDR3 region: CASSEGRPTEAFF. Written as DNA, the CDR3 is TGTGCCAGTAGTGAAGGGAGACCGACTGAAGCTTTCTTT. The chain uses TRBV19 and TRBJ1-1; D is ambiguous. Germline loops: CDR1 LNHDA, CDR2 SQIVND (reference sequence). This CDR3 is built from 13 residues. Trimming removed 5 bases from V and 5 bases from J, with 12 bases in between.